The 4 T cell receptor beta chains below come from one sample, sequenced in a study of cytomegalovirus exposure and HLA in healthy donors. Produced via immunoSEQ multiplex PCR; TCRdb's table is partial and in-frame only. The sample comprises 220,000 or so clones, approximately 88% of which are singletons, and 11% to 15% rests with the top ten. Specimen: PBMCs. The receptors stem from a woman in her 30s in good health and CMV-seropositive.

J is TRBJ2-7 and V is TRBV7-8; D possibly corresponds to TRBD1 (5 bases). Trimming removed 4 bases from V and 6 bases from J, with 10 bases in between. The CDR3 covers 12 residues. The germline gives CDR1 SGHVS, CDR2 FQNEAQ. The CDR3: CASSSPQGEQYF. The CDR3 DNA sequence: TGTGCCAGCAGCTCCCCTCAGGGCGAGCAGTACTTC.

The chain carries TRBV20-1 and TRBJ2-1; tentatively, D is TRBD2 (6 bases). Per germline, CDR1 DFQATT and CDR2 SNEGSKA (reference sequence). This CDR3 contains 11 residues. Between the trimmed V and J ends, which lost 2 bases and 12 bases, there was a span of 11 bases. The CDR3 DNA is TGCAGTGCTAGACAGGGAGGTAGGCAGTTCTTC. The encoded protein is CSARQGGRQFF.

The chain is built from TRBV13 and TRBJ2-7; 7 bases align to TRBD1. The CDR3 extends over 15 amino acids. The V segment lost 0 bases and the J segment 1 base; nucleotides outside the gene matches: 3. CDR1 and CDR2 (germline): PRHDT, FYEKMQ (reference sequence). CDR3 protein: CASSLGPGQSYEQYF. DNA for the CDR3: TGTGCCAGCAGCTTAGGCCCGGGACAGTCCTACGAGCAGTACTTC.

The chain is built from TRBV20-1 and TRBJ2-7; D possibly corresponds to TRBD2 (6 bases). V lost 6 bases to trimming and J lost 6 bases, with 12 bases between them. Germline lookup yields CDR1 DFQATT and CDR2 SNEGSKA (reference sequence). CDR3 length equals 11 residues. CDR3: CSAGSGSEQYF. The CDR3 nucleotides read TGCAGTGCCGGTAGCGGCTCCGAGCAGTACTTC.